This T cell receptor beta chain was sequenced in a study of T-cell reconstitution after alpha-beta-depleted transplantation in children. The CDR3 is 15 residues long. V dropped 6 bases and J dropped 5; count of bases not matched to a gene: 8. This sample's TCRbeta library carried unique molecular identifier barcodes. TCRdb recomputed calls from the PCR reads with MiXCR, one row per CDR3 protein. The data show 55,000 to 65,000 distinct CDR3 sequences, 44% seen once. The source was PBMCs, mostly from graft donor cells, collected 360 days after TCRalphabeta/CD19-depleted stem cell transplant. This sequence was found in a male patient younger than 18 who had a stem cell transplant for acute lymphoblastic leukemia, so the T cells may come from the graft donor. This chain links TRBV12-3 or TRBV12-4 with TRBJ2-2, with 8 bases aligning to TRBD1. CDR3 protein: CASSPWTGQTGELFF. CDR3 coding DNA: TGTGCCAGCAGCCCCTGGACAGGGCAGACCGGGGAGCTGTTTTTT.